The clone carrying this TCR beta chain came up many times. Its antigen is unknown. This sample was taken from a study of T cell repertoires in cytomegalovirus infection. The wider study: TCR beta signatures that were public indicated CMV infection and matching HLA type.

TCRdb processed the reads anew with MiXCR; each CDR3 protein has one entry. Of some 150,000 distinct CDR3 sequences listed, roughly 6% are singletons. Study findings and constraints: The response measured ex vivo was dominated by TCR beta clonotypes (HLA-C-restricted and CMV-specific).

The TCR originated in a human donor in good health (CMV status not recorded). Some clones in this sample may be carry-over from other donors' samples. The sample comprised PBMCs.

This CDR3 reads CASSRGAYEQYF. The CDR3 region has the DNA TGTGCCAGCAGCCGTGGAGCCTACGAGCAGTACTTC. The V and J genes are TRBV7-2 and TRBJ2-7, with no clear D. This CDR3 comprises 12 residues. The ends were cut back, 5 bases at V and 2 bases at J, with 7 bases in the middle. CDR1 SGHTA and CDR2 FQGNSA come from the germline V gene.